The 26 T cell receptor beta chains presented below share a single source sample, sequenced in a study of shared clonotypes between healthy human individuals. The table came from immunoSEQ multiplex PCR; TCRdb's copy has only in-frame clones and leaves some out. This table has 2 million to 2.5 million clones, 85% to 95% appearing once. The sequenced sample consisted of naive CD4+ T cells sorted from blood. Subset given: CD45RA+ positively selected. The receptors were sampled from a man aged 18 to 35 in good health.

V is TRBV5-1 and J is TRBJ2-5; 7 bases are a match to TRBD2. This CDR3 spans 18 amino acids. CDR1 SGHRS and CDR2 YFSETQ come from the germline V gene. Trimming removed 4 bases from V and 0 bases from J; junction bases left unmatched: 15. The CDR3 sequence: CASSRPFGEGEYQETQYF. For the CDR3, the DNA is TGCGCCAGCAGCCGCCCCTTTGGGGAGGGAGAGTACCAAGAGACCCAGTACTTC.

On this clone: Other nucleotide sequences in the sample specify the same CDR3. This chain connects TRBV7-2 to TRBJ2-7; 7 bases are shared with TRBD2. V shed 1 base and J 4 bases; nucleotides not matched to a gene: 4. The CDR3 length is 14 residues. CDR1 SGHTA and CDR2 FQGNSA come from the germline V gene. CDR3 region: CASSLERGTYEQYF. CDR3 DNA sequence: TGTGCCAGCAGCTTAGAGCGGGGTACATACGAGCAGTACTTC. Full variable domain (missing parts from reference TRBV7-2 and TRBJ2-7): GAGVSQSPSNKVTEKGKDVELRCDPISGHTALYWYRQSLGQGLEFLIYFQGNSAPDKSGLPSDRFSAERTGGSVSTLTIQRTQQEDSAVYLCASSLERGTYEQYFGPGTRLTVT.

As regards this clone: At the DNA level, this CDR3 is encoded by other sequences in the same sample as well. The chain is built from TRBV6-5 and TRBJ2-3; D perhaps matches TRBD1 (6 bases). The CDR3 covers 12 residues. CDR1 MNHEY and CDR2 SVGAGI come from the germline V gene. Trimming shortened V by 4 bases and J by 6 bases, and 8 bases separated the two germline ends. The CDR3 region is CASSSRGDTQYF. CDR3 coding DNA: TGTGCCAGCAGTTCGAGGGGGGATACGCAGTATTTT.

This chain joins TRBV7-3 and TRBJ2-5, with D unresolved. Trimming removed 3 bases at V and 1 base at J, with 6 bases between. The CDR3 totals 13 residues. Germline V gives CDR1 SGHTA, CDR2 FQGTGA. CDR3 sequence reads: CASSLGSQETQYF. The CDR3 nucleotides are TGTGCCAGCAGCTTGGGCAGCCAAGAGACCCAGTACTTC.

A word on this clone: The same CDR3 also results from other DNA sequences found in this sample. This chain joins TRBV5-4 and TRBJ1-2, with D unresolved. Germline V gene lookup returns CDR1 SGHNT and CDR2 YYREEE (reference sequence). This CDR3 region has 12 residues. V lost 0 bases to trimming and J lost 2 bases, with 2 bases between them. CDR3 sequence reads: CASSLDNYGYTF. CDR3 coding DNA: TGTGCCAGCAGCTTGGACAACTATGGCTACACCTTC.

The V gene is TRBV29-1, the J gene TRBJ1-6; D perhaps matches TRBD1 (5 bases). V lost 8 bases and J 0 bases, leaving 14 bases between the germline ends. The CDR3 covers 15 residues. Looked up from germline, CDR1 is SQVTM and CDR2 is ANQGSEA. The CDR3 loop reads CSIRQFDSYNSPLHF. The CDR3 DNA reads as TGCAGCATCCGACAGTTCGACTCCTATAATTCACCCCTCCACTTT.

This rearrangement joins TRBV5-1 to TRBJ1-3, with D possibly being TRBD1 (6 bases). Trimming left V 2 bases short and J 4 bases short, with 7 bases between. Germline values: CDR1 SGHRS, CDR2 YFSETQ. The CDR3 sequence is 13 residues long. The CDR3 bases are TGCGCCAGCAGCTTTGGACAGGGAAACACCATATATTTT. Protein: CASSFGQGNTIYF.

This clone was seen a handful of times. The sample carries other DNA sequences with the same CDR3. J is TRBJ2-1 and V is TRBV9; D not resolved. Trimming removed 0 bases at V and 1 base at J, with 2 bases between. The germline V gene encodes CDR1 SGDLS and CDR2 YYNGEE. The CDR3 consists of 13 residues. CDR3 sequence (DNA): TGTGCCAGCAGCGTAGGTTCCTACAATGAGCAGTTCTTC. Its translation is CASSVGSYNEQFF. The full variable domain, in which reference TRBV9 and TRBJ2-1 provide the parts outside the CDR3, is DSGVTQTPKHLITATGQRVTLRCSPRSGDLSVYWYQQSLDQGLQFLIQYYNGEERAKGNILERFSAQQFPDLHSELNLSSLELGDSALYFCASSVGSYNEQFFGPGTRLTVL.

This clone was seen just once. This rearrangement joins TRBV2 to TRBJ2-3; the match to TRBD1 covers 7 bases. Looked up from germline, CDR1 is SNHLY and CDR2 is FYNNEI. The V segment lost 6 bases and the J segment 2 bases; nucleotides outside the gene matches: 5. The CDR3 consists of 14 residues. This chain's CDR3 is CASRIQGNTDTQYF. The CDR3 nucleotides are TGTGCCAGCAGGATACAGGGGAACACAGATACGCAGTATTTT.

This rearrangement joins TRBV5-1 to TRBJ2-5; 7 bases match TRBD2. The ends lost 2 bases at V and 1 base at J; junction bases unmatched: 5. The CDR3 has 15 residues. Germline V gene sequence: CDR1 SGHRS, CDR2 YFSETQ. The CDR3 loop is CASSFIREAQETQYF. The CDR3, as DNA: TGCGCCAGCAGCTTTATCCGGGAGGCCCAAGAGACCCAGTACTTC.

The rearrangement uses TRBV5-1 and TRBJ2-3; 9 positions agree with TRBD1. CDR1 SGHRS and CDR2 YFSETQ come from the germline V gene. The ends lost 4 bases at V and 5 bases at J; junction bases unmatched: 8. The length of the CDR3 is 15 residues. In DNA form, the CDR3 reads TGCGCCAGCAGCCCCGGGACAGGGAAAGAAGATACGCAGTATTTT. It specifies CASSPGTGKEDTQYF.

The genes are TRBV2 and TRBJ2-2; D perhaps matches TRBD2 (5 bases). The V end lost 4 bases, the J end lost 4 bases, and 13 bases lay between the germline ends. The germline V gene has CDR1 SNHLY and CDR2 FYNNEI. This CDR3 spans 15 amino acids. The CDR3 sequence is CASSAPGMGTGELFF. DNA for the CDR3: TGTGCCAGCAGTGCCCCGGGAATGGGCACCGGGGAGCTGTTTTTT. The full variable domain, with the rest looked up from reference TRBV2 and TRBJ2-2, is EPEVTQTPSHQVTQMGQEVILRCVPISNHLYFYWYRQILGQKVEFLVSFYNNEISEKSEIFDDQFSVERPDGSNFTLKIRSTKLEDSAMYFCASSAPGMGTGELFFGEGSRLTVL.

V is TRBV4-3 and J is TRBJ1-6, with unresolved D. CDR3 length: 15 residues. V dropped 1 base and J dropped 8 bases, with 12 bases sitting between them. Germline-derived CDR1 and CDR2 are LGHNA and YSLEER. The CDR3 DNA is TGCGCCAGCAGCCAAGTTGAGTTGTTAGATTCACCCCTCCACTTT. Its protein is CASSQVELLDSPLHF.

The chain couples TRBV28 to TRBJ2-7, with TRBD1 matching 7 bases. CDR3 length equals 15 residues. V gave up 4 bases and J gave up 2 bases; unmatched junction bases: 8. Germline lookup yields CDR1 MDHEN and CDR2 SYDVKM. The CDR3 spells CASSSAGTEAYEQYF. The CDR3 DNA is TGTGCCAGCAGTTCAGCCGGGACAGAGGCCTACGAGCAGTACTTC.

The chain is built from TRBV19 and TRBJ2-7; tentatively, D is TRBD2 (5 bases). The CDR3 consists of 13 residues. In germline, CDR1 is LNHDA, CDR2 SQIVND (reference sequence). V was trimmed by 5 bases and J by 0 bases, leaving 8 bases between them. The CDR3 is CASSLASSYEQYF. The CDR3 bases are TGTGCCAGTAGTCTAGCTAGCTCCTACGAGCAGTACTTC.

The genes are TRBV13 and TRBJ1-3; D unclear. The V end was cut by 1 base, the J end by 4 bases, with 5 bases between. This CDR3 has 13 residues. Germline values: CDR1 PRHDT, CDR2 FYEKMQ (reference sequence). CDR3 amino acids: CASSLVGGNTIYF. CDR3 coding DNA: TGTGCCAGCAGCTTAGTGGGAGGAAACACCATATATTTT.

The V call is TRBV6-5, the J call TRBJ1-6, with 9 bases lining up with TRBD1. The length of the CDR3 is 15 residues. V dropped 4 bases and J dropped 9; count of bases not matched to a gene: 7. CDR1 and CDR2 (germline): MNHEY, SVGAGI. CDR3 loop: CASSSPGQGFSPLHF. CDR3 nucleotides: TGTGCCAGCAGTTCTCCGGGACAGGGTTTTTCACCCCTCCACTTT.

As to this clone: Other DNA variants within this sample encode the same CDR3. The chain combines TRBV4-1 with TRBJ1-5; D is uncertain. The CDR3 is made up of 14 amino acids. V lost 0 bases to trimming and J lost 0 bases, with 3 bases between them. From germline, CDR1 is MGHRA and CDR2 YSYEKL. The CDR3 spells CASSQDSSNQPQHF. Here the CDR3 DNA reads TGCGCCAGCAGCCAAGACAGTAGCAATCAGCCCCAGCATTTT.

This rearrangement joins TRBV10-3 to TRBJ2-7; 7 positions match TRBD2. Germline trimming cut 10 bases from V and 5 bases from J; bases unmatched to any gene: 11. The length of the CDR3 is 13 residues. From germline, CDR1 is ENHRY and CDR2 SYGVKD. The CDR3 sequence: CATGGGSYHEQYF. The CDR3 DNA follows: TGTGCCACCGGCGGCGGGAGTTACCACGAGCAGTACTTC.

This clone has a single count. The gene calls are TRBV2 and TRBJ2-3; 14 bases align to TRBD2. Looked up from germline, CDR1 is SNHLY and CDR2 is FYNNEI. This CDR3 is 17 amino acids long. Unmatched junction bases numbered 7, after V lost 8 bases and J lost 0 bases. This CDR3 is CASRRLAGGLSTDTQYF. The CDR3, as DNA: TGTGCCAGCCGGCGACTAGCGGGAGGGCTTAGCACAGATACGCAGTATTTT.

The rearrangement uses TRBV27 and TRBJ2-7; 8 bases are a match to TRBD1. The CDR3 spans 15 residues. Germline CDR1 MNHEY, CDR2 SMNVEV (reference sequence). The V gene end was trimmed by 6 bases and the J gene end by 0 bases; junction bases not matched to a gene: 7. For the CDR3, the DNA is TGTGCCAGCAGGCTTGGACAGGGAAGCTCCTACGAGCAGTACTTC. This gives the protein CASRLGQGSSYEQYF.

This chain joins TRBV29-1 and TRBJ2-4; D is possibly TRBD1 (5 bases). Germline loops: CDR1 SQVTM, CDR2 ANQGSEA. The V end lost 3 bases, the J end lost 0 bases, and 9 bases lay between the germline ends. The CDR3 runs 14 residues. The CDR3 DNA is TGCAGCGTTGAGACAGTGCTAGCCAAAAACATTCAGTACTTC. Protein product: CSVETVLAKNIQYF.

The chain carries TRBV28 and TRBJ1-5, with a weak D call TRBD1 (5 bases). V was clipped by 4 bases and J by 2 bases, with 18 bases between them. Germline V lookup: CDR1 MDHEN, CDR2 SYDVKM. This CDR3 comprises 17 residues. The CDR3 reads CASSSSAGLSGNQPQHF. The CDR3 nucleotides are TGTGCCAGCAGTTCATCTGCAGGGTTATCCGGCAATCAGCCCCAGCATTTT.

V is TRBV5-1 and J is TRBJ1-2; a possible D gene is TRBD1 (6 bases). Germline CDR1 and CDR2: SGHRS and YFSETQ. V lost 2 bases and J 8 bases, leaving 22 bases between the germline ends. The CDR3 is 16 amino acids. The CDR3 DNA reads TGCGCCAGCAGCTTCGAATACAGGGCCACCAATGGCGGCTACACCTTC. This gives the protein CASSFEYRATNGGYTF.

The V and J genes are TRBV5-6 and TRBJ1-2; D may be TRBD1 (5 bases). The V and J ends lost 4 bases and 0 bases respectively, with 16 bases between them. The CDR3 consists of 16 residues. Germline V gives CDR1 SGHDT, CDR2 YYEEEE. The CDR3 nucleotides are TGTGCCAGCAGCCCTACCCGGGACCTCCCTAACTATGGCTACACCTTC. It is translated as CASSPTRDLPNYGYTF.

This clone was observed a few times. The gene calls are TRBV6-7 and TRBJ1-2; D is unclear. TRBV6-7 is an ORF, with its function uncertain. The CDR3 has 14 residues. Between the trimmed V and J ends, which lost 6 bases and 4 bases, there was a span of 15 bases. CDR3 DNA: TGTGCCAGCAGGATCAGACGGGGATTCTATGGCTACACCTTC. Protein: CASRIRRGFYGYTF.